Following are 20 T cell receptor beta chains from one sample sequenced in a study of response to subunit inactivated influenza vaccine. TCRdb fed the RT-PCR reads into MiXCR, producing one record per CDR3 protein. The sample lists more than 450,000 distinct CDR3 sequences, approximately 7.6% occurring once. Sample: PBMCs from blood, taken less than 30 months after vaccination. The source of these receptors is a man aged 50 to 69 who received an inactivated influenza vaccine.

This clonotype has more than one count but fewer than ten. Here the CDR3 reads CASSWALGFTGELFF. The CDR3 nucleotides are TGTGCCAGCAGCTGGGCCCTGGGGTTCACCGGGGAGCTGTTTTTT. The rearrangement joins TRBV5-5 to TRBJ2-2; D remains ambiguous. V was shortened by 3 bases and J by 4 bases, with 13 bases between the two germline ends. Germline V lookup: CDR1 SGHKS, CDR2 YYEKEE (reference sequence). The CDR3 sequence is 15 residues long.

The V and J genes are TRBV7-8 and TRBJ2-7; D is unclear. CDR3 size: 13 residues. The germline V gene has CDR1 SGHVS and CDR2 FQNEAQ. Trimming pared 9 bases from V and 2 bases from J, leaving 14 bases between. The chain's CDR3 is CASGKRETYEQYF. CDR3 DNA sequence: TGTGCCAGTGGCAAGCGTGAGACCTACGAGCAGTACTTC.

Written as DNA, the CDR3 is TGTGCCAGCAGTTCCTCCCAGGGATATCAGCCCCAGCATTTT. It specifies CASSSSQGYQPQHF. The chain carries TRBV12-3 or TRBV12-4 and TRBJ1-5, with D tentatively TRBD1 (5 bases). Trimming took 4 bases from V and 5 from J, leaving 12 bases between them. This CDR3 comprises 14 residues.

This clonotype occurred a few times. The V call is TRBV15, the J call TRBJ2-3, with no clear D. Trimming left V 4 bases short and J 4 bases short, with 6 bases between. There are 12 residues in the CDR3. From germline, CDR1 is LNHNV and CDR2 YYDKDF (reference sequence). The CDR3 region is CATSIKADTQYF. The CDR3 region has the DNA TGTGCCACCAGCATCAAAGCAGATACGCAGTATTTT.

This clonotype appeared many times. This chain joins TRBV27 and TRBJ2-7; D ambiguous. The CDR3 runs to 10 residues. V lost 8 bases and J lost 4, with 6 bases in between. Germline assignment: CDR1 MNHEY and CDR2 SMNVEV (reference sequence). The CDR3 spells CASWEYEQYF. DNA of the CDR3: TGTGCCAGCTGGGAATACGAGCAGTACTTC.

CDR3 DNA: TGTGCCAGCAGCTTCGCCCGTGAGCAGTTCTTC. Amino acid sequence: CASSFAREQFF. V is TRBV5-6 and J is TRBJ2-1, with D unclear. Germline V gene sequence: CDR1 SGHDT, CDR2 YYEEEE. Trimming removed 2 bases from V and 9 bases from J, with 6 bases in between. The CDR3 runs 11 residues.

This chain joins TRBV7-8 and TRBJ2-7; no clear D. V shed 1 base and J shed 2 bases, with 18 bases lying between them. From germline, CDR1 is SGHVS and CDR2 FQNEAQ. The CDR3 has 17 residues. CDR3: CASSLVASNSFPYEQYF. The DNA for the CDR3 is TGTGCCAGCAGCTTAGTAGCCAGCAACTCGTTCCCCTACGAGCAGTACTTC.

The genes are TRBV14 and TRBJ2-1; D gene uncertain. The germline CDR1 and CDR2 sequences are SGHDN and FVKESK. This CDR3 has 13 amino acids. Trimming pared 4 bases from V and 6 bases from J, leaving 10 bases between. The CDR3 reads CASSLRVLNEQFF. The DNA for the CDR3 is TGTGCCAGCAGCCTCCGGGTCCTCAATGAGCAGTTCTTC.

This clonotype came up many times. CDR3 sequence: CASSLPRLAGVSEQYF. The CDR3 DNA reads TGTGCCAGCAGTTTACCGAGACTAGCGGGAGTCTCCGAGCAGTACTTC. This chain connects TRBV28 to TRBJ2-7; TRBD2 matches at 12 bases. Looked up from germline, CDR1 is MDHEN and CDR2 is SYDVKM. CDR3 length: 16 residues. V dropped 2 bases and J dropped 6; count of bases not matched to a gene: 8. Variable domain in full (rest from reference TRBV28 and TRBJ2-7): DVKVTQSSRYLVKRTGEKVFLECVQDMDHENMFWYRQDPGLGLRLIYFSYDVKMKEKGDIPEGYSVSREKKERFSLILESASTNQTSMYLCASSLPRLAGVSEQYFGPGTRLTVT.

This clonotype was counted a few times. The chain has TRBV20-1 and TRBJ2-7; TRBD2 agrees at 7 bases. Unmatched junction bases numbered 4, after V lost 3 bases and J lost 5 bases. Germline values: CDR1 DFQATT, CDR2 SNEGSKA (reference sequence). The CDR3 sequence is 12 residues long. The CDR3 DNA sequence: TGCAGTGCTAGGGGAGGGTACAACGAGCAGTACTTC. Protein sequence: CSARGGYNEQYF.

This clonotype has just a few counts. This chain links TRBV12-3 or TRBV12-4 with TRBJ1-2; 8 bases line up with TRBD1. J lost 4 bases, V lost 5 bases, and 12 bases had no gene match. This CDR3 comprises 16 residues. CDR3 sequence: CASSETGTGFSYGYTF. DNA of the CDR3: TGTGCCAGCAGTGAGACCGGGACAGGTTTCTCCTATGGCTACACCTTC.

This clonotype has just a few counts. The chain employs TRBV10-3 and TRBJ2-1; D gene ambiguous. The V end was cut by 4 bases, the J end by 4 bases, with 5 bases between. This CDR3 has 12 residues. The germline V gene encodes CDR1 ENHRY and CDR2 SYGVKD. CDR3 amino acids: CAISVGYNEQFF. In DNA form, the CDR3 reads TGTGCCATCAGTGTGGGGTACAATGAGCAGTTCTTC.

This clonotype was found a few times. V is TRBV20-1 and J is TRBJ2-2; 12 bases agree with TRBD1. Germline CDR1 is DFQATT and CDR2 is SNEGSKA (reference sequence). Trimming at V came to 5 bases and at J to 7 bases, leaving 8 bases not matched to a gene. The CDR3 sequence is 15 residues long. The CDR3 spells CSAEQGQGAVGELFF. CDR3 nucleotide sequence: TGCAGTGCTGAGCAGGGACAGGGGGCGGTCGGGGAGCTGTTTTTT.

The table lists this clonotype with many counts. This rearrangement joins TRBV7-8 to TRBJ2-5; no firm D call. This CDR3 spans 15 amino acids. The germline V gene has CDR1 SGHVS and CDR2 FQNEAQ. V was cut by 0 bases and J by 3 bases, with 11 bases left in between. The CDR3 region is CASSLALYPKETQYF. The CDR3, as DNA: TGTGCCAGCAGCTTAGCGCTATACCCAAAAGAGACCCAGTACTTC.

This clonotype occurred many times. The rearrangement joins TRBV5-1 to TRBJ2-7, with TRBD1 as a possible D gene (6 bases). The germline V gene has CDR1 SGHRS and CDR2 YFSETQ. This CDR3 contains 13 residues. V was trimmed by 1 base and J by 6 bases, leaving 11 bases between them. CDR3 bases: TGCGCCAGCAGCTTGATGGGGGCGGGCGAGCAGTACTTC. Encoded protein: CASSLMGAGEQYF.

CDR3 residues: CASSSPDRAYGYTF. The CDR3 coding sequence is TGTGCCAGCAGTTCACCGGACAGGGCCTATGGCTACACCTTC. The chain is built from TRBV6-5 and TRBJ1-2, with 8 bases fitting TRBD1. V lost 4 bases to trimming and J lost 4 bases; unmatched junction nucleotides: 5. Germline V gives CDR1 MNHEY, CDR2 SVGAGI. The CDR3 spans 14 residues.

The DNA of the CDR3 is TGTGCCAGCAGCTTAAACGCGGGACAGGGCTACGAGCAGTACTTC. Translation: CASSLNAGQGYEQYF. The rearrangement uses TRBV7-2 and TRBJ2-7; 9 nucleotides agree with TRBD1. The germline gives CDR1 SGHTA, CDR2 FQGNSA. The CDR3 totals 15 residues. The V and J ends lost 2 bases and 3 bases, in that order; junction bases with no gene match: 5.

This clonotype was observed many times. This chain links TRBV20-1 with TRBJ1-5; 7 nucleotides line up with TRBD1. Trimming removed 5 bases from V and 5 bases from J; junction bases left unmatched: 9. The CDR3 consists of 14 residues. Per the germline V gene, CDR1 is DFQATT and CDR2 is SNEGSKA (reference sequence). The CDR3 region has the DNA TGCAGTGCTGATTCAGGGGGTTCGTATCAGCCCCAGCATTTT. The encoded protein is CSADSGGSYQPQHF.

This clonotype was seen ten or more times. V gene TRBV29-1 combines with J gene TRBJ2-1; weak D call: TRBD1 (5 bases). There are 16 residues in the CDR3. Germline V lookup: CDR1 SQVTM, CDR2 ANQGSEA. V gave up 0 bases and J gave up 4 bases, with 16 bases separating them. Here the CDR3 reads CSVEDWVAGRYNEQFF. For the CDR3, the DNA is TGCAGCGTTGAAGATTGGGTGGCAGGGCGGTACAATGAGCAGTTCTTC.

In its sample, this clonotype was seen many times. J is TRBJ2-3 and V is TRBV4-2, with 7 bases that match TRBD2. The CDR3 runs 14 residues. Trimming cost V 4 bases and J 3 bases; bases outside gene matches: 4. Germline V lookup: CDR1 LGHNA, CDR2 YNFKEQ. DNA for the CDR3: TGTGCCAGCAGCCTACTAGCGTTTACAGATACGCAGTATTTT. Protein: CASSLLAFTDTQYF.